The rows below give T cell receptor beta chains drawn from one sample of a study of shared clonotypes between healthy human individuals. Clones were read by immunoSEQ multiplex PCR, and TCRdb kept only the in-frame ones, dropping some. The sample consists of around 2,000,000 clones, roughly 95% of them appearing once. The material sequenced was naive CD8+ T cells sorted from blood. Receptors were obtained from a young man in good health. The CDR3 runs from the conserved cysteine through the conserved F or W. Each record gives: J gene, clone size, D gene, V gene, CDR3 DNA, CDR3 protein. The D gene is left open where the match is weak. Clone size appears in some rows only: once, few, many, or a class for an expanded clone.

TRBJ2-5 | once | TRBD2 | TRBV5-1 | TGCGCCAGCAGCTCCCCCGGTACTAGCGGGGAGACCCAGTACTTC | CASSSPGTSGETQYF
TRBJ2-5 | once | . | TRBV5-6 | TGTGCCAGCAGCCGATTCCTTAGCGAGACCCAGTACTTC | CASSRFLSETQYF
TRBJ2-1 | . | . | TRBV5-6 | TGTGCCAGCAGCTTGGAGTCCAGCGGGTGGTGGAATGAGCAGTTCTTC | CASSLESSGWWNEQFF
TRBJ1-1 | . | . | TRBV6-1 | TGTGCCAGCAGTGAAGAGGGGGGCAGCTTTTTGAACACTGAAGCTTTCTTT | CASSEEGGSFLNTEAFF
TRBJ2-7 | . | TRBD2 | TRBV6-6 | TGTGCCAGCACGTCGGCGGGGGGAAATTCCTACGAGCAGTACTTC | CASTSAGGNSYEQYF
TRBJ2-5 | . | . | TRBV20-1 | TGCAGTACCTATACCAGAGAGACCCAGTACTTC | CSTYTRETQYF
TRBJ2-2 | . | TRBD1 | TRBV9 | TGTGCCAGCAGCACCGGACAGGGGGAGAACACCGGGGAGCTGTTTTTT | CASSTGQGENTGELFF
TRBJ2-3 | . | . | TRBV7-2 | TGTGCCAGCAGCTTACCCGAAGGGGCGAGCACAGATACGCAGTATTTT | CASSLPEGASTDTQYF
TRBJ2-3 | . | TRBD2 | TRBV7-7 | TGTGCTAGCAGCCCCGGGACTAGCGGGGACCCTTATACGCAGTATTTT | CASSPGTSGDPYTQYF
TRBJ2-2 | . | . | TRBV10-3 | TGTGCCATCAGTGAGGTCGGAGATAACACCGGGGAGCTGTTTTTT | CAISEVGDNTGELFF
TRBJ2-7 | . | . | TRBV5-6 | TGTGCCAGCAGCTTGGAACAGCTTATCTACGAGCAGTACTTC | CASSLEQLIYEQYF
TRBJ1-1 | once | . | TRBV27 | TGTGCCAGCACCCTAGGGGAGGGCACTGAAGCTTTCTTT | CASTLGEGTEAFF
TRBJ2-2 | . | . | TRBV19 | TGTGCCAGTAGTAGGGACTACACCGGGGAGCTGTTTTTT | CASSRDYTGELFF
TRBJ2-7 | . | . | TRBV29-1 | TGCAGCGTTGAAGTAGCAGGCCAGGCCTACGAGCAGTACTTC | CSVEVAGQAYEQYF
TRBJ1-3 | . | TRBD1 | TRBV27 | TGTGCCAGCAGTCCTACAGGGGTACCTTCTGGAAACACCATATATTTT | CASSPTGVPSGNTIYF